This T cell receptor beta chain was documented in a study of cytomegalovirus exposure and HLA in healthy donors. Germline assignment: CDR1 LNHNV and CDR2 YYDKDF (reference sequence). This CDR3 has 16 residues. V was shortened by 0 bases and J by 4 bases, with 15 bases between the two germline ends. With 60 Vbeta and 13 Jbeta primers, the PCR was carried out. In the authors' methods: Approximately 86 million unique TCR beta chains, 9 million to 14 million shared, were counted in a later analysis. Sequencing was performed with immunoSEQ multiplex PCR; in TCRdb, only in-frame clones are kept and a portion is missing. That table supplies the V and J calls and clone size; D and trimming were determined from the DNA. The data contain some 180,000 clones, almost 75% of them seen just once; the ten biggest clones take up approximately 5.1%. As for this clone: Its antigen remains unidentified.

Points from the study as a whole: In an earlier analysis, most TCR beta V segments were productive about 87% or about 30% of the time. Prediction of most subjects' HLA-A and HLA-B alleles by TCR beta sequences was reportedly accurate. In vitro data verified three CMV-associated chains as specific for CMV antigens.

The sample taken for sequencing was PBMCs. The J gene is TRBJ1-2, the V gene TRBV15; D gene unclear. The sequence derives from a young woman in good health and CMV-seropositive. Written as DNA, the CDR3 is TGTGCCACCAGCAGAGATAAAGTGGGAGGAAGCTATGGCTACACCTTC. Translating gives CATSRDKVGGSYGYTF.